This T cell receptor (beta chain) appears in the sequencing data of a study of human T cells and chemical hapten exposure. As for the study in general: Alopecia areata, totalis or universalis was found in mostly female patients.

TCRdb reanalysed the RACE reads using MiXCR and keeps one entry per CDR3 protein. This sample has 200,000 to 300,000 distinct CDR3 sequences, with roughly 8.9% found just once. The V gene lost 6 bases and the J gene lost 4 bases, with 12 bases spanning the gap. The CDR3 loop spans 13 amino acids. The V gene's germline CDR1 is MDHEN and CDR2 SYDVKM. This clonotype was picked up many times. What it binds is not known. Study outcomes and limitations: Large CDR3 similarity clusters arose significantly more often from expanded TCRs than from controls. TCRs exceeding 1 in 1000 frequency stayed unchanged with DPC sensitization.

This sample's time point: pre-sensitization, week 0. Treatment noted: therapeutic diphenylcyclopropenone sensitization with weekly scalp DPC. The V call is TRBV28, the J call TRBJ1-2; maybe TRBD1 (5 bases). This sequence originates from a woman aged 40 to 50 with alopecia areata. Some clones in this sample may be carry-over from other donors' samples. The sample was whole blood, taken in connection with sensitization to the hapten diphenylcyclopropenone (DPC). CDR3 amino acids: CASSPQESYGYTF. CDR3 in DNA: TGTGCCAGCAGCCCACAGGAGAGCTATGGCTACACCTTC.